This is a list of T cell receptor beta chains from one sample in a study of cytotoxic CD8 clonotypes in ibrutinib-treated CLL. Profiling relied on immunoSEQ multiplex PCR, and the TCRdb table lists in-frame clones only, not all of them. The repertoire holds roughly 160,000 clones, with about four fifths as singletons. The specimen was PBMCs, collected after 24 months of ibrutinib treatment. Source of these receptors: a human donor with chronic lymphocytic leukemia. CDR3s include the opening cysteine and the closing phenylalanine or tryptophan. A D gene is named only where the DNA matches it firmly. Only part of the rows carry a size: once, few, many, or a class if the clone is expanded.

v_gene: TRBV7-7
j_gene: TRBJ1-2
abundance: -
d_gene: -
CDR3aa: CASTPRKGRGDYTF
CDR3nt: TGTGCCAGCACCCCACGGAAGGGCCGGGGTGACTACACCTTC

v_gene: TRBV28
j_gene: TRBJ1-1
abundance: -
d_gene: TRBD1
CDR3aa: CASSLSTGDTEAFF
CDR3nt: TGTGCCAGCAGTTTAAGCACAGGGGACACTGAAGCTTTCTTT

v_gene: TRBV30
j_gene: TRBJ1-1
abundance: -
d_gene: -
CDR3aa: CAWTRLQGWGTEAFF
CDR3nt: TGTGCCTGGACACGACTCCAGGGGTGGGGCACTGAAGCTTTCTTT

v_gene: TRBV13
j_gene: TRBJ2-1
abundance: -
d_gene: TRBD1
CDR3aa: CASSHVDRGLESEQFF
CDR3nt: TGTGCCAGCAGCCACGTAGACAGGGGGCTAGAGAGTGAGCAGTTCTTC

v_gene: TRBV5-1
j_gene: TRBJ1-2
abundance: -
d_gene: TRBD1
CDR3aa: CASSWDSIPYGYTF
CDR3nt: TGCGCCAGCAGCTGGGACAGTATCCCCTATGGCTACACCTTC

v_gene: TRBV11-3
j_gene: TRBJ2-3
abundance: -
d_gene: -
CDR3aa: CASSLEPTDTQYF
CDR3nt: TGTGCCAGCAGCTTAGAGCCGACAGATACGCAGTATTTT

v_gene: TRBV28
j_gene: TRBJ1-2
abundance: few
d_gene: TRBD1
CDR3aa: CASSLDRVNYGYTF
CDR3nt: TGTGCCAGCAGTTTAGACAGGGTGAACTATGGCTACACCTTC

v_gene: TRBV9
j_gene: TRBJ2-5
abundance: -
d_gene: TRBD2
CDR3aa: CASSFRSGLARETQYF
CDR3nt: TGTGCCAGCAGCTTTCGGTCGGGACTAGCACGGGAGACCCAGTACTTC

v_gene: TRBV28
j_gene: TRBJ1-1
abundance: -
d_gene: -
CDR3aa: CASSFAGKVNTEAFF
CDR3nt: TGTGCCAGCAGTTTTGCGGGGAAAGTGAACACTGAAGCTTTCTTT

v_gene: TRBV2
j_gene: TRBJ2-1
abundance: -
d_gene: TRBD1
CDR3aa: CASSEYNRGPQFF
CDR3nt: TGTGCCAGCAGTGAATATAACAGGGGGCCGCAGTTCTTC

v_gene: TRBV11-3
j_gene: TRBJ1-1
abundance: -
d_gene: -
CDR3aa: CASSPGSSREAFF
CDR3nt: TGTGCCAGCAGCCCGGGGTCCAGTCGTGAAGCTTTCTTT

v_gene: TRBV28
j_gene: TRBJ1-1
abundance: -
d_gene: -
CDR3aa: CASSFQLQLNTEAFF
CDR3nt: TGTGCCAGCAGTTTTCAATTACAGTTGAACACTGAAGCTTTCTTT

v_gene: TRBV27
j_gene: TRBJ2-1
abundance: -
d_gene: -
CDR3aa: CASSLFSPDNEQFF
CDR3nt: TGTGCCAGCAGTTTATTCAGCCCCGACAATGAGCAGTTCTTC

v_gene: TRBV7-2
j_gene: TRBJ2-1
abundance: once
d_gene: TRBD2
CDR3aa: CASSPSAGGKNEQFF
CDR3nt: TGTGCCAGCAGCCCCTCCGCGGGAGGGAAAAATGAGCAGTTCTTC

v_gene: TRBV9
j_gene: TRBJ1-1
abundance: -
d_gene: -
CDR3aa: CASSAPAGGNTEAFF
CDR3nt: TGTGCCAGCAGCGCCCCTGCCGGAGGGAACACTGAAGCTTTCTTT

v_gene: TRBV7-9
j_gene: TRBJ1-2
abundance: -
d_gene: TRBD1
CDR3aa: CASSPGQGSGYGYTF
CDR3nt: TGTGCCAGCAGCCCCGGACAGGGGTCTGGCTATGGCTACACCTTC

v_gene: TRBV30
j_gene: TRBJ1-1
abundance: -
d_gene: -
CDR3aa: CAWSAGTGNTEAFF
CDR3nt: TGTGCCTGGAGCGCCGGGACGGGGAACACTGAAGCTTTCTTT

v_gene: TRBV19
j_gene: TRBJ2-7
abundance: -
d_gene: TRBD1
CDR3aa: CASSAYRQGPYEQYF
CDR3nt: TGTGCCAGTAGTGCGTACAGACAGGGGCCCTACGAGCAGTACTTC

v_gene: TRBV10-2
j_gene: TRBJ1-2
abundance: once
d_gene: -
CDR3aa: CASSDRTDGYTF
CDR3nt: TGCGCCAGCAGTGATCGGACGGATGGCTACACCTTC

v_gene: TRBV19
j_gene: TRBJ2-1
abundance: -
d_gene: TRBD2
CDR3aa: CASKGGRRAYNEQFF
CDR3nt: TGTGCCAGTAAGGGCGGGAGGAGGGCCTACAATGAGCAGTTCTTC

v_gene: TRBV10-2
j_gene: TRBJ1-2
abundance: once
d_gene: -
CDR3aa: CASSESRTGQIYGYTF
CDR3nt: TGCGCCAGCAGTGAGTCGAGAACAGGACAAATATATGGCTACACCTTC

v_gene: TRBV6-5
j_gene: TRBJ1-6
abundance: -
d_gene: -
CDR3aa: CASSYSNNNNSPLHF
CDR3nt: TGTGCCAGCAGTTACTCGAATAACAATAATTCACCCCTCCACTTT

v_gene: TRBV29-1
j_gene: TRBJ1-3
abundance: -
d_gene: -
CDR3aa: CSVVAGGHRAGNTIYF
CDR3nt: TGCAGCGTTGTGGCCGGGGGGCACCGGGCTGGAAACACCATATATTTT

v_gene: TRBV2
j_gene: TRBJ2-7
abundance: -
d_gene: -
CDR3aa: CASSEDPRYEQYF
CDR3nt: TGTGCCAGCAGTGAAGACCCTCGCTACGAGCAGTACTTC

v_gene: TRBV19
j_gene: TRBJ1-3
abundance: -
d_gene: -
CDR3aa: CASNRSPGPTFGGNTIYF
CDR3nt: TGTGCCAGTAACCGAAGCCCAGGACCTACTTTTGGGGGAAACACCATATATTTT

v_gene: TRBV19
j_gene: TRBJ2-2
abundance: few
d_gene: TRBD1
CDR3aa: CASSDRGNTGELFF
CDR3nt: TGTGCCAGTAGTGACAGGGGGAACACCGGGGAGCTGTTTTTT

v_gene: TRBV7-9
j_gene: TRBJ1-6
abundance: -
d_gene: TRBD1
CDR3aa: CASSDTGQGPNSPLHF
CDR3nt: TGTGCCAGCAGCGATACCGGACAGGGGCCTAATTCACCCCTCCACTTT

v_gene: TRBV7-2
j_gene: TRBJ2-1
abundance: -
d_gene: -
CDR3aa: CASSPGVVVYNEQFF
CDR3nt: TGTGCCAGCAGCCCAGGCGTCGTGGTTTACAATGAGCAGTTCTTC

v_gene: TRBV19
j_gene: TRBJ1-6
abundance: -
d_gene: -
CDR3aa: CASSVQGDSPLHF
CDR3nt: TGTGCCAGTAGTGTACAGGGTGACTCACCCCTCCACTTT

v_gene: TRBV2
j_gene: TRBJ1-1
abundance: -
d_gene: -
CDR3aa: CASSDIYTEAFF
CDR3nt: TGTGCCAGCAGTGATATTTACACTGAAGCTTTCTTT

v_gene: TRBV4-1
j_gene: TRBJ2-3
abundance: -
d_gene: -
CDR3aa: CASSQEREANTQYF
CDR3nt: TGCGCCAGCAGCCAAGAACGGGAAGCAAATACGCAGTATTTT

v_gene: TRBV6-1
j_gene: TRBJ2-7
abundance: -
d_gene: TRBD2
CDR3aa: CAGGAGGVLGYEQYF
CDR3nt: TGTGCCGGAGGGGCGGGAGGCGTCCTCGGCTACGAGCAGTACTTC

v_gene: TRBV10-3
j_gene: TRBJ2-1
abundance: -
d_gene: TRBD2
CDR3aa: CAINPSGRSGYNEQFF
CDR3nt: TGTGCCATCAATCCTAGCGGGAGGAGCGGCTACAATGAGCAGTTCTTC

v_gene: TRBV19
j_gene: TRBJ2-3
abundance: -
d_gene: -
CDR3aa: CASSIDMGKVLYF
CDR3nt: TGTGCCAGTAGTATAGATATGGGGAAGGTACTGTATTTT

v_gene: TRBV7-2
j_gene: TRBJ2-3
abundance: -
d_gene: -
CDR3aa: CASSLQGKTDTQYF
CDR3nt: TGTGCCAGCAGCTTACAGGGGAAGACAGATACGCAGTATTTT

v_gene: TRBV9
j_gene: TRBJ2-2
abundance: -
d_gene: TRBD2
CDR3aa: CASSVGTSARTGELFF
CDR3nt: TGTGCCAGCAGCGTAGGGACTAGTGCTAGGACCGGGGAGCTGTTTTTT

v_gene: TRBV28
j_gene: TRBJ1-5
abundance: -
d_gene: -
CDR3aa: CASSFRGGVQPQHF
CDR3nt: TGTGCCAGCAGTTTCCGGGGGGGGGTTCAGCCCCAGCATTTT

v_gene: TRBV14
j_gene: TRBJ2-3
abundance: few
d_gene: TRBD2
CDR3aa: CASSQGLAGVYF
CDR3nt: TGTGCCAGCAGCCAGGGACTAGCGGGAGTATATTTT

v_gene: TRBV28
j_gene: TRBJ1-2
abundance: -
d_gene: -
CDR3aa: CASSLLEGLGGYTF
CDR3nt: TGTGCCAGCAGTTTGCTGGAGGGTCTAGGAGGCTACACCTTC

v_gene: TRBV13
j_gene: TRBJ1-1
abundance: -
d_gene: -
CDR3aa: CASSGTRRGVGSEAFF
CDR3nt: TGTGCCAGCAGCGGGACGCGGCGAGGCGTGGGGTCTGAAGCTTTCTTT

v_gene: TRBV6-5
j_gene: TRBJ2-7
abundance: -
d_gene: -
CDR3aa: CASSPKWGPYEQYF
CDR3nt: TGTGCCAGCAGCCCAAAGTGGGGGCCCTACGAGCAGTACTTC

v_gene: TRBV6-4
j_gene: TRBJ2-3
abundance: -
d_gene: TRBD1
CDR3aa: CASSERGQGAADTQYF
CDR3nt: TGTGCCAGCAGTGAGAGAGGGCAGGGGGCGGCAGATACGCAGTATTTT

v_gene: TRBV19
j_gene: TRBJ2-1
abundance: medium-sized
d_gene: -
CDR3aa: CASSYRAGLFF
CDR3nt: TGTGCCAGCTCTTATCGCGCAGGGCTGTTCTTC